Listed below are T cell receptor beta chains from one sample, sequenced in a study of T and B cells in COVID-19 patients. TCRdb itself ran the multiplex PCR reads through MiXCR, one entry per CDR3 protein. The sample lists some 13,000 distinct CDR3 sequences, around 26% occurring once. Sequences were obtained from blood. The receptors derive from a human donor who had recovered from COVID-19. The CDR3 runs from the conserved cysteine through the conserved F or W. The order of the fields is CDR3 protein, CDR3 DNA, J gene, V gene, D gene, clone size. D genes are given only for firm matches. Only part of the rows carry a size: once, few, many, or a class if the clone is expanded.

CASSATGRDWETQYF,TGTGCCAGCAGTGCAACAGGGAGGGATTGGGAGACCCAGTACTTC,TRBJ2-5,TRBV12-3/TRBV12-4,-,-
CASSPIAGGPGNEQFF,TGTGCCAGCTCCCCCATAGCGGGGGGGCCGGGGAATGAGCAGTTCTTC,TRBJ2-1,TRBV18,TRBD2,few
CASSVARQAPYEQYF,TGTGCCAGCAGTGTGGCCAGACAGGCCCCCTACGAGCAGTACTTC,TRBJ2-7,TRBV11-2,-,few
CASSYSPDRMNTEAFF,TGTGCCAGCAGTTACTCACCGGACAGGATGAACACTGAAGCTTTCTTT,TRBJ1-1,TRBV6-2/TRBV6-3,TRBD1,-
CAWSVRGQGLARARSYEQYF,TGTGCCTGGAGTGTACGGGGTCAGGGTCTAGCGAGAGCCCGATCCTACGAGCAGTACTTC,TRBJ2-7,TRBV30,-,-
CSARTGSTEAFF,TGCAGTGCTAGAACCGGGAGCACTGAAGCTTTCTTT,TRBJ1-1,TRBV20-1,-,-
CASVPRGLTDTQYF,TGTGCCAGCGTCCCGCGCGGCCTCACAGATACGCAGTATTTT,TRBJ2-3,TRBV6-1,-,-
CASSYRLEGRSEKLFF,TGTGCCAGCAGTTACCGGCTCGAAGGCCGTAGCGAAAAACTGTTTTTT,TRBJ1-4,TRBV6-2/TRBV6-3,-,few
CASRTGTVVPTYEQYF,TGTGCCAGCAGAACCGGGACGGTGGTGCCCACCTACGAGCAGTACTTC,TRBJ2-7,TRBV6-2/TRBV6-3,-,-
CASSLSHGGSLTPYEQYF,TGTGCCAGCAGTTTATCCCACGGCGGCAGCTTAACACCTTACGAGCAGTACTTC,TRBJ2-7,TRBV27,-,-
CASRPDGLAGGNEQFF,TGTGCCAGCAGACCAGACGGACTAGCGGGAGGAAATGAGCAGTTCTTC,TRBJ2-1,TRBV12-3/TRBV12-4,TRBD2,-
CATSDPTSGGAHNEQFF,TGTGCCACCAGTGACCCGACTAGCGGGGGGGCTCATAATGAGCAGTTCTTC,TRBJ2-1,TRBV24-1,TRBD2,-
CASSRTVNQPQHF,TGTGCCAGCTCAAGGACTGTGAATCAGCCCCAGCATTTT,TRBJ1-5,TRBV18,-,few
CSARGQVPPYEQYF,TGCAGTGCCAGGGGACAGGTCCCCCCGTACGAGCAGTACTTC,TRBJ2-7,TRBV20-1,TRBD1,once
CASSLVGNTGELFF,TGTGCCAGCAGCTTAGTAGGGAACACCGGGGAGCTGTTTTTT,TRBJ2-2,TRBV7-2,-,-
CASSLLTREREQYF,TGTGCCAGCAGCCTACTAACCAGGGAGCGCGAGCAGTACTTC,TRBJ2-7,TRBV5-4,-,-
CASTPGPRAAGNTIYF,TGTGCCAGTACCCCTGGCCCCCGAGCCGCTGGAAACACCATATATTTT,TRBJ1-3,TRBV19,-,-
CASSPSGPETQYF,TGTGCCAGCAGCCCCAGCGGGCCAGAGACCCAGTACTTC,TRBJ2-5,TRBV7-2,-,-
CASREGGSNQPQHF,TGTGCCAGCAGGGAAGGGGGTAGCAATCAGCCCCAGCATTTT,TRBJ1-5,TRBV12-3/TRBV12-4,-,few
CAISPGGSYTF,TGTGCCATCTCACCAGGCGGGAGCTACACCTTC,TRBJ1-2,TRBV10-3,-,-
CAISVEGGPQYF,TGTGCCATCAGTGTTGAGGGCGGGCCGCAGTATTTT,TRBJ2-3,TRBV10-3,-,-
CASSYSAHAGGEAFF,TGTGCCAGCAGTTACTCGGCCCACGCAGGAGGTGAAGCTTTCTTT,TRBJ1-1,TRBV6-2/TRBV6-3,-,-
CASTDEGSSGVPSTDTQYF,TGCGCCAGCACCGATGAGGGTTCTAGCGGGGTGCCTAGCACAGATACGCAGTATTTT,TRBJ2-3,TRBV5-1,TRBD2,-
CASSGLMGAAWEGYTF,TGTGCCAGTAGTGGCCTAATGGGGGCCGCGTGGGAAGGCTACACCTTC,TRBJ1-2,TRBV19,-,many
CASSLVGRAYEQYF,TGTGCCAGCAGCTTGGTGGGCCGAGCCTACGAGCAGTACTTC,TRBJ2-7,TRBV5-6,-,few
CASSLPSGGVYEQYF,TGTGCCAGCAGTTTACCCTCGGGGGGCGTTTACGAGCAGTACTTC,TRBJ2-7,TRBV6-5,-,medium-sized
CSVVSGGFLHF,TGCAGCGTTGTGTCGGGGGGATTCCTCCACTTT,TRBJ1-6,TRBV29-1,-,medium-sized
CASRYGTAQETQYF,TGTGCCAGCCGTTACGGCACAGCGCAAGAGACCCAGTACTTC,TRBJ2-5,TRBV7-6,-,few
CASSTTGMRNEKLFF,TGTGCCAGTAGTACGACAGGGATGAGGAATGAAAAACTGTTTTTT,TRBJ1-4,TRBV19,TRBD1,medium-sized
CASSSGTGGRDTQYF,TGTGCCAGCAGTTCCGGGACAGGGGGAAGAGATACGCAGTATTTT,TRBJ2-3,TRBV6-5,TRBD1,-
CASSYLGAGGMSYNEQFF,TGTGCCAGCAGTTATCTTGGGGCAGGGGGCATGTCCTACAATGAGCAGTTCTTC,TRBJ2-1,TRBV6-5,TRBD1,medium-sized
CASNLNRDRDYEQYF,TGTGCCAGCAACCTAAACCGGGACCGAGACTACGAGCAGTACTTC,TRBJ2-7,TRBV6-5,-,many
CASTNPLKNEKLFF,TGTGCCAGCACAAACCCCTTGAAAAATGAAAAACTGTTTTTT,TRBJ1-4,TRBV12-3/TRBV12-4,-,-
CASSRTGGDTEAFF,TGTGCCAGCTCAAGGACAGGGGGTGACACTGAAGCTTTCTTT,TRBJ1-1,TRBV18,TRBD1,-
CASSSRTDHRDQPQHF,TGTGCCAGCAGTTCAAGAACGGACCACAGGGATCAGCCCCAGCATTTT,TRBJ1-5,TRBV27,-,-
CASSSRDRGIGYEQYF,TGTGCCAGCAGCAGCCGGGACAGGGGGATTGGCTACGAGCAGTACTTC,TRBJ2-7,TRBV28,TRBD1,-
CASSRRDRARAQYF,TGTGCCAGCAGCCGCCGAGACAGGGCTAGGGCCCAGTACTTC,TRBJ2-5,TRBV5-6,TRBD1,medium-sized
CASSFFWEQGAGELFF,TGTGCCAGCAGTTTTTTCTGGGAGCAGGGCGCCGGGGAGCTGTTTTTT,TRBJ2-2,TRBV12-3/TRBV12-4,-,-
CTSSLAGTTSLYGYTF,TGTACCAGCAGCTTGGCCGGGACAACCTCCTTATATGGCTACACCTTC,TRBJ1-2,TRBV5-5,-,-
CASSPHRTGGKMNTEAFF,TGTGCCAGTAGTCCCCATAGGACAGGGGGGAAGATGAACACTGAAGCTTTCTTT,TRBJ1-1,TRBV19,TRBD1,few
CAWRRLAGRTDTQYF,TGTGCCTGGAGAAGGCTAGCGGGGCGCACAGATACGCAGTATTTT,TRBJ2-3,TRBV30,TRBD2,medium-sized
CASSSTGGSYGYTF,TGTGCCAGCAGCTCGACAGGGGGAAGCTATGGCTACACCTTC,TRBJ1-2,TRBV6-5,TRBD1,few